The entry below describes one TCR beta chain. The data stem from a study of blood T cell repertoires in COVID-19. Profiling relied on immunoSEQ multiplex PCR, and the TCRdb table lists in-frame clones only, not all of them. The repertoire consists of 250,000 or so clones, with 75% to 85% occurring once and the leading ten covering around 5.2%. The germline CDR1 and CDR2 sequences are MGHRA and YSYEKL. This CDR3 comprises 17 residues. J lost 2 bases, V lost 4 bases, and 8 bases had no gene match. This chain uses TRBV4-1 with TRBJ1-2; 12 bases agree with TRBD1. Sequences were obtained from peripheral blood. This clonotype was obtained from a human donor in a cohort sampled during active COVID-19. In DNA, the CDR3 is TGCGCCAGCAGCCCCCCTCGGGACAGGGGGCAAAACTATGGCTACACCTTC. Translating it yields CASSPPRDRGQNYGYTF.